What follows is one T cell receptor beta chain and its context. The CDR3 contains 14 residues. V shed 10 bases, J shed 0 bases, and the junction held 6 bases outside the gene matches. The germline gives CDR1 MDHEN, CDR2 SYDVKM. TCRdb keeps only in-frame clones here, not all; method: immunoSEQ multiplex PCR. The sample has more than 30,000 clones, about 82% seen once. The time point: new active TB diagnosis, blood taken before or within 7 days of starting treatment. The data belong to a study of T cells in tuberculosis. Sequences were derived from PBMCs, sampled at tuberculosis diagnosis. The chain couples TRBV28 to TRBJ2-3; 8 positions match TRBD2. This clonotype originated in an adult with tuberculosis. CDR3 region: CATTTSASTDTQYF. CDR3 nucleotide sequence: TGTGCCACTACGACTAGCGCTAGCACAGATACGCAGTATTTT.